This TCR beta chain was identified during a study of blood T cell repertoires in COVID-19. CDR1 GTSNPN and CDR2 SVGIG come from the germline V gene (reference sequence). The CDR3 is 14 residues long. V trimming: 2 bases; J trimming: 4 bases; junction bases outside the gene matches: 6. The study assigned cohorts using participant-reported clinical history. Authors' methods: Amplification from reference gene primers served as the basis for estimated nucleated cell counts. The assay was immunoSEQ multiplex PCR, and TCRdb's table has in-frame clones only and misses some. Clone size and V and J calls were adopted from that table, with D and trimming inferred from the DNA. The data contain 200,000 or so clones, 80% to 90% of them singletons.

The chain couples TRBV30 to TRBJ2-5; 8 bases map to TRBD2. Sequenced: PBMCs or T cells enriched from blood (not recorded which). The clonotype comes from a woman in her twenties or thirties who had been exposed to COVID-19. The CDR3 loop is CAWSHIAGLETQYF. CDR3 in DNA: TGTGCCTGGAGTCATATAGCGGGACTAGAGACCCAGTACTTC.